Sequencing of this T cell receptor beta chain was carried out in a study of CD8+ T cells in alopecia areata (dated by TCRdb to between 2018 and 2020). Some background on the complete study: Treated patients were enrolled in an open-label pilot trial of oral tofacitinib, 5 to 10 mg twice daily, for moderate-to-severe alopecia areata. Tofacitinib was given for 6 to 18 months, followed by 6 months of follow-up off drug to assess delayed response and recurrence. Disease severity in treated patients was measured with the SALT score, which quantifies the percentage of affected scalp surface area. To study T cell clonal expansion in alopecia areata, the researchers applied high-throughput TCRbeta sequencing to both the C3H/HeJ mouse model and human patients. On the human side, TCRbeta sequencing was run on scalp tissue and on sorted CD4+ and CD8+ peripheral blood T cells from healthy controls and from alopecia areata patients with either patchy or totalis/universalis disease. Biopsies were taken from tofacitinib-treated patients at baseline and at 4 and 24 weeks of treatment, and a later scalp biopsy was taken in several of the tofacitinib-treated patients. Clonality in the scalp was compared among normal scalp (n=4), patchy alopecia areata scalp (n=8), and alopecia totalis/universalis scalp (n=8). The RNA source kit depended on sample type: the PAXgene miRNA kit for fixed scalp, the miRNeasy kit for PBMCs, and the RNeasy kit for mouse skin. TCRbeta CDR3 regions were amplified by immunoSEQ multiplex PCR with 35 Vbeta forward and 13 Jbeta reverse primers. Findings and caveats that apply to the study as a whole: Shared TCR sequences between patients were less evident than in mice, which may be partly attributable to HLA diversity in the patient population. Compared with normal scalp, lesional scalp had higher clonality and more expanded CD8+ clones, particularly in alopecia totalis/universalis, a pattern that suggests antigenic drive. The treated cohort was small, with a single nonresponder, so links between baseline CD8+ expansion and response need larger studies. During tofacitinib treatment, many expanded lesional clones stuck around in both scalp and blood, and this persistence may partly explain why relapse happens after treatment is stopped. Tofacitinib significantly lowered scalp clonality and the number of expanded CD8+ clones among the top 100 scalp clones. Scalp TCR repertoire analysis is complicated because resident alphabeta T cells in normal human skin are also sequenced, whereas mouse skin is dominated by gammadelta T cells.

The library was obtained by the immunoSEQ multiplex PCR assay. RNA was extracted from all samples and reverse transcribed into cDNA, which served as template for TCR sequencing. SuperScript III was used to make first-strand cDNA, primed with a 2:1 mix of oligo-dT and random hexamers. A synthetic immune receptor repertoire was used to measure amplification bias, and any remaining bias was corrected computationally. The authors processed their data as follows. After raw reads were preprocessed to remove errors, the CDR3 was defined following IMGT conventions as running from the conserved cysteine to phenylalanine. Clonality was computed by normalizing Shannon entropy by log2 of the number of productive unique TCRs and subtracting the result from 1. Scalp TCRbeta sequences were cross-referenced with sorted blood CD4 and CD8 repertoires so that the CD4 or CD8 identity of scalp clones could be inferred. TCRdb's version of the immuneACCESS table is confined to in-frame rearrangements and falls short of the full clone set. An unresolved V gene accounts for under half of the shortfall where checked; the remainder is of unknown origin. V and J calls and clone size are as listed in that table; D and trimming were resolved from the DNA. Counted in this sample were about 180,000 clones; 53% of them appeared once. Roughly 10% of the sample rests with the top ten.

With respect to this clone: Its antigen remains unidentified. No per-base quality is available; no much larger clone lies one base away.

The CDR3 measures 15 amino acids from cysteine to phenylalanine. Only CDR3 DNA remains: 45 bases, in frame from the first base. In the germline V gene, CDR1 corresponds to LGHNA and CDR2 to YSLEER. V sheds 1 base and J sheds 4 bases, leaving 11 bases between their ends. Read against the paper, the sample's time point label means: about 5 months on oral tofacitinib. According to the study, the label for this sample's treatment or condition signals: oral pan-JAK inhibitor, 5-10 mg twice daily. Lesional scalp punch biopsies and peripheral blood were collected from alopecia areata patients. PBMCs were separated by density centrifugation and stained for CD3, CD4 and CD8, after which CD4+ and CD8+ T cells were sorted on a FACSAria.

Source: CD8+ T cells sorted from blood, taken at week 24, from a patient treated with tofacitinib. The TCR comes from a human donor with alopecia areata. The chain is made from TRBV4-3 and TRBJ2-1, with no reliable assignment of the D segment. The DNA is as follows: TGCGCCAGCAGCCAAGTCGGTCTAGGATACAATGAGCAGTTCTTC. This encodes CASSQVGLGYNEQFF.